This TCR beta chain was found in a study of blood T cell repertoires in COVID-19. The overall study: PBMCs, B-cell-depleted T cells, or T cells were the source of the cDNA or gDNA that made up the material.

The repertoire was sequenced with immunoSEQ multiplex PCR; TCRdb's copy has only in-frame clones and lacks some. The sample carries about 89,000 clones, 87% recorded once. The CDR3 contains 12 residues. Trimming stripped 3 bases from V and 5 bases from J, with 7 bases between. Germline V CDR1 and CDR2: MNHNS, SASEGT. The chain employs TRBV6-1 and TRBJ1-2; no clear D gene. The receptor's source is a male donor with acute or convalescent COVID-19. Source material: peripheral blood. The CDR3 sequence is CASSERDYGYTF. CDR3 bases: TGTGCCAGCAGTGAGAGGGATTATGGCTACACCTTC.